This T cell receptor (beta chain) was documented in a study of T cells in Graves' hyperthyroidism and ophthalmopathy. The study's findings and limits: Ophthalmopathy was separated from stable hyperthyroidism by a 13 V-J model.

This clonotype was observed at least ten times. Antigen specificity is unknown. The CDR3 has 13 amino acids. Per germline, CDR1 DFQATT and CDR2 SNEGSKA (reference sequence). V lost 6 bases and J 1 base, leaving 9 bases between the germline ends. Graves' hyperthyroidism is called stable when ophthalmopathy does not progress within 18 months. Hyperthyroidism in the patients, aged 18 to 65, was newly diagnosed and under 2 months in duration. Researchers amplified the TCR beta CDR3 regions from RNA transcripts. When the TCR CDR3 underwent first-round RT-PCR, the HTBI primer set was used. Each CDR3 protein is one row after TCRdb ran MiXCR on the multiplex PCR reads. The table lists over 650,000 distinct CDR3 sequences, 16% of them singletons.

The sequence was obtained from a young man with Graves' hyperthyroidism. Sequenced material: blood. The chain carries TRBV20-1 and TRBJ2-2, with D unclear. The CDR3 DNA reads as TGCAGTGCCGTTTTACAGAACACCGGGGAGCTGTTTTTT. It codes for CSAVLQNTGELFF.